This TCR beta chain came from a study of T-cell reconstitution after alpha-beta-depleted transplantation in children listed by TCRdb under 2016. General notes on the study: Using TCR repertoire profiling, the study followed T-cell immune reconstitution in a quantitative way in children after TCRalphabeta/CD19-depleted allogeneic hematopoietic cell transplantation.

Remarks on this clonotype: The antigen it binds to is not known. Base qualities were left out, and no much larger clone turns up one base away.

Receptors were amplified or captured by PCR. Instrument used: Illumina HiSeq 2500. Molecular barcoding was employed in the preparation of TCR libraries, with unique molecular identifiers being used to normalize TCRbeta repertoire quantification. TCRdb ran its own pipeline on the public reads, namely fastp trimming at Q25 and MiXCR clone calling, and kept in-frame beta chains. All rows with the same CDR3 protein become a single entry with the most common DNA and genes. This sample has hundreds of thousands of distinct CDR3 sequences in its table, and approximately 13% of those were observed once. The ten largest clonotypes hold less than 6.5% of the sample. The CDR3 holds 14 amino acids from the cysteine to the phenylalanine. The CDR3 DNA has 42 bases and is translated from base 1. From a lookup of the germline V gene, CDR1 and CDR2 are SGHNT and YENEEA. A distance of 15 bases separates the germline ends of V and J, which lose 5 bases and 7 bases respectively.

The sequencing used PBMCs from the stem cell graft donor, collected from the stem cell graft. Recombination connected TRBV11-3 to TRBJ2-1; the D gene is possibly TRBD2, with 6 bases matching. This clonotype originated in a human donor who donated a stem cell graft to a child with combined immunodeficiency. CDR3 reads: CASSPSGSGNEQFF. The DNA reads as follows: TGTGCCAGCAGCCCATCCGGGAGTGGGAATGAGCAGTTCTTC.